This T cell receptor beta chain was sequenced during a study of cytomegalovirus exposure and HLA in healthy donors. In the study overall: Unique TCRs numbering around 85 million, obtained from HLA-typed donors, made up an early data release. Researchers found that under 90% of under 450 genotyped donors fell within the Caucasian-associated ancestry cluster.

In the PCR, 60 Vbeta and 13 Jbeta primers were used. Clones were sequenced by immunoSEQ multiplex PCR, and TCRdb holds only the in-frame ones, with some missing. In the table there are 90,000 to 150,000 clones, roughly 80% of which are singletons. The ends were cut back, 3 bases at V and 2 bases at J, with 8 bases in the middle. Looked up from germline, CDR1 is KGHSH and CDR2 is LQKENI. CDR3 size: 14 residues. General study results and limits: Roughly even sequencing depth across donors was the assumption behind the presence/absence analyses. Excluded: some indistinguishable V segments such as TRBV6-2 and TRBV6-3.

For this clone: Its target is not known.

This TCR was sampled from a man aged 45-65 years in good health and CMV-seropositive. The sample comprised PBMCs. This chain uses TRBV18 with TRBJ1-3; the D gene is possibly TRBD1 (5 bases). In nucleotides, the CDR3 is TGTGCCAGCTCACCCTCAGGGACTGGAAACACCATATATTTT. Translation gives CASSPSGTGNTIYF.